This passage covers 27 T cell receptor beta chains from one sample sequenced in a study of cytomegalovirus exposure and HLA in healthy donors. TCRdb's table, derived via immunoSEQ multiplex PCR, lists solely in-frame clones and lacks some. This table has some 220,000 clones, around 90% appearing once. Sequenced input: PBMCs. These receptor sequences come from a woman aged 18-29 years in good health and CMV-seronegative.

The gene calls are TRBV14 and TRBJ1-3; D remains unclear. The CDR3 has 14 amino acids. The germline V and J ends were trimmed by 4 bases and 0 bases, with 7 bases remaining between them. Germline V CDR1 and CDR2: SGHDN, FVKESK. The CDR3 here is CASSPGNSGNTIYF. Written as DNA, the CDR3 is TGTGCCAGCAGCCCGGGAAACTCTGGAAACACCATATATTTT.

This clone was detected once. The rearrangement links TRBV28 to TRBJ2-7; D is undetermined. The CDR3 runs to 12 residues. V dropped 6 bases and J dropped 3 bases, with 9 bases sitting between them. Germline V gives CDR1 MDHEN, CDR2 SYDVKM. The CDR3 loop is CASSRKRYEQYF. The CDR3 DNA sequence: TGTGCCAGCAGCAGGAAACGCTACGAGCAGTACTTC.

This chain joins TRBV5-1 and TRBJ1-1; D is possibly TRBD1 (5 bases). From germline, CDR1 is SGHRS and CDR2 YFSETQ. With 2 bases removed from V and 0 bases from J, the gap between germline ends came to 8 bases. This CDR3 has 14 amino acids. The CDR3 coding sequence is TGCGCCAGCAGCTTTAAGGGGATGAACACTGAAGCTTTCTTT. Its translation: CASSFKGMNTEAFF.

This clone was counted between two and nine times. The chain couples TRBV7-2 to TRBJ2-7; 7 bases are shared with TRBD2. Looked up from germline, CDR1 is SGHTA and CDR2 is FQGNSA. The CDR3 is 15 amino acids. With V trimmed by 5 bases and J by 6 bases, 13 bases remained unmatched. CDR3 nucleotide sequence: TGTGCCAGCAGCGACGGGACTACCTCAGCGTCCGAGCAGTACTTC. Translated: CASSDGTTSASEQYF.

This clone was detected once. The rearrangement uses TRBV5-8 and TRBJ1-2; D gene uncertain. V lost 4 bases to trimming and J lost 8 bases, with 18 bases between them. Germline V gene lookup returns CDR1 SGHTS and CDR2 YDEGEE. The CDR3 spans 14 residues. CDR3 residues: CASSPAGRSEGYTF. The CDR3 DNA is TGTGCCAGCAGCCCCGCGGGGAGGTCCGAGGGCTACACCTTC.

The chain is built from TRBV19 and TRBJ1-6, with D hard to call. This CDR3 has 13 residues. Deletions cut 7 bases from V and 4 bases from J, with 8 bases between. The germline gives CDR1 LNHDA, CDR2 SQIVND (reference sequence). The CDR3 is CASTRGYNSPLHF. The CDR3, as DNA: TGTGCCAGTACTCGGGGTTATAATTCACCCCTCCACTTT. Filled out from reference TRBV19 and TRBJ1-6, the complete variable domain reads DGGITQSPKYLFRKEGQNVTLSCEQNLNHDAMYWYRQDPGQGLRLIYYSQIVNDFQKGDIAEGYSVSREKKESFPLTVTSAQKNPTAFYLCASTRGYNSPLHFGNGTRLTVT.

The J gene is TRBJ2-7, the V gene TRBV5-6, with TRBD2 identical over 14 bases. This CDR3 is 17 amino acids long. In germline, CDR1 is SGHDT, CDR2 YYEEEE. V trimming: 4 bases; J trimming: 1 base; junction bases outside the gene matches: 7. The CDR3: CASSGGLAGVGSYEQYF. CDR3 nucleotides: TGTGCCAGCAGCGGGGGACTAGCGGGAGTCGGGTCCTACGAGCAGTACTTC.

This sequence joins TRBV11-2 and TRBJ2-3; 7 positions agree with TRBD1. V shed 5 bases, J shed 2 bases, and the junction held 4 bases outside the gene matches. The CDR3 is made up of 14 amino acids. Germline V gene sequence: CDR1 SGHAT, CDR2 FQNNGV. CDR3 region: CASSRDSNTDTQYF. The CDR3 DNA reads TGTGCCAGCAGCCGGGACAGCAACACAGATACGCAGTATTTT.

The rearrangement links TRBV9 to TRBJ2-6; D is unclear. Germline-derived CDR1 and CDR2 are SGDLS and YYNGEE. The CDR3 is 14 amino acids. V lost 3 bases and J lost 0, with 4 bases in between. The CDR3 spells CASSALSGANVLTF. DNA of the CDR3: TGTGCCAGCAGCGCCCTCTCTGGGGCCAACGTCCTGACTTTC.

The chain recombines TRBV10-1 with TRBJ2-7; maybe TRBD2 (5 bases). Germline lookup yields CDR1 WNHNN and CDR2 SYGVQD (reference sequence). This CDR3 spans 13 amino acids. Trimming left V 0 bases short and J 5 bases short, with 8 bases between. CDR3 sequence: CASSESLGDEQYF. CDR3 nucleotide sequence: TGCGCCAGCAGTGAGTCTTTGGGAGACGAGCAGTACTTC.

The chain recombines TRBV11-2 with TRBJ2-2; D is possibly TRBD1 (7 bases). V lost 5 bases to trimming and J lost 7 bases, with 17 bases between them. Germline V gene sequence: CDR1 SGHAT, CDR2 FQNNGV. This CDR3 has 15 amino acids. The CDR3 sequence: CASSPGDRTRGELFF. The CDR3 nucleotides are TGTGCCAGCAGCCCGGGGGACAGAACCCGCGGGGAGCTGTTTTTT.

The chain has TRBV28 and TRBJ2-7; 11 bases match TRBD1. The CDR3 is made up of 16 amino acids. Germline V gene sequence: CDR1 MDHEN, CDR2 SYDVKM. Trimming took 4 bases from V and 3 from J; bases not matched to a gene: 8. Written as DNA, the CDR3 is TGTGCCAGCAGTTCAGTCGGGACAGGGGGAGGCTACGAGCAGTACTTC. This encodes CASSSVGTGGGYEQYF.

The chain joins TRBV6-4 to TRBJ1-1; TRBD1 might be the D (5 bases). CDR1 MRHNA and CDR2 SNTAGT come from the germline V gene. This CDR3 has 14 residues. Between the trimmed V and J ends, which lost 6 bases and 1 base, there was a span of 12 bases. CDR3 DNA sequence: TGTGCCAGCAGAGATACCGACAGGAACACTGAAGCTTTCTTT. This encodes CASRDTDRNTEAFF.

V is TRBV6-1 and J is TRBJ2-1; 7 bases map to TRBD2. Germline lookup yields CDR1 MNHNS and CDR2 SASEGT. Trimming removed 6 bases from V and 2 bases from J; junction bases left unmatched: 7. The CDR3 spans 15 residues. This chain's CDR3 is CASRRSGVAYNEQFF. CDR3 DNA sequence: TGTGCCAGCAGGAGAAGCGGGGTCGCCTACAATGAGCAGTTCTTC.

CDR3 in DNA: TGTGCCAGCAGTTTTATGGGGGCGGGAGAGACCCAGTACTTC. It translates to CASSFMGAGETQYF. The chain employs TRBV27 and TRBJ2-5, with D maybe TRBD1 (6 bases). CDR3 length: 14 residues. V was cut by 3 bases and J by 4 bases, with 12 bases left in between. Germline assignment: CDR1 MNHEY and CDR2 SMNVEV (reference sequence).

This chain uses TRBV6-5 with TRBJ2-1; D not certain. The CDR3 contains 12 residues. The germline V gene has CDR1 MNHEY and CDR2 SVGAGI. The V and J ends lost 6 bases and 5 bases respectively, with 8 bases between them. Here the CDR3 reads CASRPADNEQFF. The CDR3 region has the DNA TGTGCCAGCAGACCCGCAGACAATGAGCAGTTCTTC.

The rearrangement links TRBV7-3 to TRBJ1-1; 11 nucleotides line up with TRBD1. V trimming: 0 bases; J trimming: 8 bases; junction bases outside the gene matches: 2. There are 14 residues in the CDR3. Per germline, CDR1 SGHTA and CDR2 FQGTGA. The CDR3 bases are TGTGCCAGCAGCTTAACCCGGACAGGGGGCGAAGCTTTCTTT. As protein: CASSLTRTGGEAFF.

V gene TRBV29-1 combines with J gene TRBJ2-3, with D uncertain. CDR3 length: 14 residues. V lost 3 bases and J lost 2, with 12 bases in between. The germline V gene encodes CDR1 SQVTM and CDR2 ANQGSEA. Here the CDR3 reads CSVEGRRNTDTQYF. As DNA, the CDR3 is TGCAGCGTTGAGGGCCGCAGGAACACAGATACGCAGTATTTT.

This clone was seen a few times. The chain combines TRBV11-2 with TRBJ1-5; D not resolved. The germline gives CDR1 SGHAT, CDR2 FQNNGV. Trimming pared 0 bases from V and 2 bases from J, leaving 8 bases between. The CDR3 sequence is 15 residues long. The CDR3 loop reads CASSLDLPGNQPQHF. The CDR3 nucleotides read TGTGCCAGCAGCTTAGACTTACCAGGCAATCAGCCCCAGCATTTT.

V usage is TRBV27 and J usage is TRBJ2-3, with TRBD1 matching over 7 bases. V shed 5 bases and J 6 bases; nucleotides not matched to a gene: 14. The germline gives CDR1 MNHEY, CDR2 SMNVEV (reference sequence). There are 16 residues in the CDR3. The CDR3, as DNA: TGTGCCAGCAGTATCGATCAGATCGCCAGGGGGGATACGCAGTATTTT. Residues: CASSIDQIARGDTQYF.

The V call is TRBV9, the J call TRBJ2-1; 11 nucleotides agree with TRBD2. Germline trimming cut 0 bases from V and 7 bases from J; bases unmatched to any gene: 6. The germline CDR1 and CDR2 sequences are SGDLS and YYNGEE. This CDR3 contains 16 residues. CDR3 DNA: TGTGCCAGCAGCGTAGAAACTAGCGGGAGATGGAATGAGCAGTTCTTC. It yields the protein CASSVETSGRWNEQFF. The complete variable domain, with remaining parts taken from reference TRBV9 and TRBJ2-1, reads DSGVTQTPKHLITATGQRVTLRCSPRSGDLSVYWYQQSLDQGLQFLIQYYNGEERAKGNILERFSAQQFPDLHSELNLSSLELGDSALYFCASSVETSGRWNEQFFGPGTRLTVL.

CDR3 amino acids: CASSPGASGSYEQYF. The CDR3 DNA reads as TGTGCCAGCAGTCCGGGGGCTAGCGGGAGCTACGAGCAGTACTTC. The chain employs TRBV6-5 and TRBJ2-7, with TRBD2 matching 10 bases. J gave up 3 bases and V 5 bases, and 7 bases lay outside the gene matches. The length of the CDR3 is 15 residues. The germline V gene encodes CDR1 MNHEY and CDR2 SVGAGI.

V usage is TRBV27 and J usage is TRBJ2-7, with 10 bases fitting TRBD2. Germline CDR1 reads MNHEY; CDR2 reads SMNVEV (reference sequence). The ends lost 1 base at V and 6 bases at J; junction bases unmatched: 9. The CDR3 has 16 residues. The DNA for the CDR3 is TGTGCCAGCAGTTTATTGCCTAGCGGGAGTGGAGGCGAGCAGTACTTC. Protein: CASSLLPSGSGGEQYF.

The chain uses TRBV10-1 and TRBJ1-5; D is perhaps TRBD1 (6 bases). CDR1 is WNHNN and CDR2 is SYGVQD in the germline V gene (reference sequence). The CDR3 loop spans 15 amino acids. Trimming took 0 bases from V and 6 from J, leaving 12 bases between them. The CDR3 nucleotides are TGCGCCAGCAGTGAGTCCCCAGGGGTAGGTCAGCCCCAGCATTTT. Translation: CASSESPGVGQPQHF.

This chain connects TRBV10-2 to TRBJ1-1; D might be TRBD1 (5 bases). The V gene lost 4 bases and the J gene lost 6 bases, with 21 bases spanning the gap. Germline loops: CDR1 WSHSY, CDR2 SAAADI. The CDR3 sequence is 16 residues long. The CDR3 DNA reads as TGCGCCAGCAGTGGCCTCCATCGGGACGGGAGCGCTGAAGCTTTCTTT. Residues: CASSGLHRDGSAEAFF.

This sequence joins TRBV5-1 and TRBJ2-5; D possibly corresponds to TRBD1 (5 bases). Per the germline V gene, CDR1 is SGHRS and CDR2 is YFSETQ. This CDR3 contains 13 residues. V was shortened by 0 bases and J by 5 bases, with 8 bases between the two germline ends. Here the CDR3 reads CASSLVGAETQYF. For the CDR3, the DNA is TGCGCCAGCAGCTTGGTTGGGGCCGAGACCCAGTACTTC.

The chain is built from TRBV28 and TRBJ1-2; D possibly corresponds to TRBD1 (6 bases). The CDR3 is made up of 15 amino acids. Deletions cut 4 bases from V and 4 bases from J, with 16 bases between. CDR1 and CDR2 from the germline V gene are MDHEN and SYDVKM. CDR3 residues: CASSYSRDISYGYTF. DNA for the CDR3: TGTGCCAGCAGTTACAGCCGGGACATAAGCTATGGCTACACCTTC.